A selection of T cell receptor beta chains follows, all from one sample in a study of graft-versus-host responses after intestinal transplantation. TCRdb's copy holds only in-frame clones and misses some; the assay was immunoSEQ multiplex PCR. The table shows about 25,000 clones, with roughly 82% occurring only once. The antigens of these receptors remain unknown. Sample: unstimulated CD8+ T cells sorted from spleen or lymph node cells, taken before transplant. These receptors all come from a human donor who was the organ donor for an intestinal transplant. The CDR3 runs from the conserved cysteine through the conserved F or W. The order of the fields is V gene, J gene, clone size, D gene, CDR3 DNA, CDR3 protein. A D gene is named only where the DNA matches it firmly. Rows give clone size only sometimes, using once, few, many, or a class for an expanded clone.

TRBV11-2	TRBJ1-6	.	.	TGTGCCAGCAGCTTAGAGGGATATTCACCCCTCCACTTT	CASSLEGYSPLHF
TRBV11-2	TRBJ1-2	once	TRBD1	TGTGCCAGCAGCTTATTTGACAGGGCGCTTTATAAGGGCTACACCTTC	CASSLFDRALYKGYTF
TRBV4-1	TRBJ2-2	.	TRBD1	TGCGCCAGCAGCCAAGATTTAGGGGGCTTGAACACCGGGGAGCTGTTTTTT	CASSQDLGGLNTGELFF
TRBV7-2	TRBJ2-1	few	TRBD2	TGTGCCAGCAGTCCGGGGGGGCCGGGAGAGCAGTTCTTC	CASSPGGPGEQFF
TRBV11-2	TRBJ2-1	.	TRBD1	TGTGCCAGCAGCTTATCCAGGGGGCCAAGCTACAATGAGCAGTTCTTC	CASSLSRGPSYNEQFF
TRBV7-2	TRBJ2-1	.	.	TGTGCCAGCAGCACCGGGGCCAGGAATGAGCAGTTCTTC	CASSTGARNEQFF
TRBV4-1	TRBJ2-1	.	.	TGCGCCAGCAGCCGAGGTTGGGGACATGAGCAGTTCTTC	CASSRGWGHEQFF
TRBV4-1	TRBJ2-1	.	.	TGCGCCAGCAGCCAAGGATCGTATAGCAATGAGCAGTTCTTC	CASSQGSYSNEQFF
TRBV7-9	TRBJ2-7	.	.	TGTGCCAGCAGCTTAGACAGGCCCCGCTCCTACGAGCAGTACTTC	CASSLDRPRSYEQYF
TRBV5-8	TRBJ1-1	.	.	TGTGCCAGCAGCGGGGGGAACACTGAAGCTTTCTTT	CASSGGNTEAFF
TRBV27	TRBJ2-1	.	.	TGTGCCAGCAGAAGCGTCTACAATGAGCAGTTCTTC	CASRSVYNEQFF
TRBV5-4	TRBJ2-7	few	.	TGTGCCAGCAGCTCGGGATCGGACGAGCAGTACTTC	CASSSGSDEQYF
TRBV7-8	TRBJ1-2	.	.	TGTGCCAGCAGCTTAGAGGGACACTATGGCTACACCTTC	CASSLEGHYGYTF
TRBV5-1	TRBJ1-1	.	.	TGCGCCAGCAGCTTGGGGGGCGCGAACACTGAAGCTTTCTTT	CASSLGGANTEAFF
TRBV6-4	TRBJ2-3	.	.	TGTGCCAGCAGTGACGGAGGATCTGCAGATACGCAGTATTTT	CASSDGGSADTQYF
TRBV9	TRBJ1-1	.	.	TGTGCCAGCAGCGAGGGGGTGAACACTGAAGCTTTCTTT	CASSEGVNTEAFF
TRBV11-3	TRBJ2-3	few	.	TGTGCCAGCAGCTTGATTGTTAGCACAGATACGCAGTATTTT	CASSLIVSTDTQYF
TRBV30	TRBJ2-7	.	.	TGTGCCTGGAGTGCAAGGAGCTCCTACGAGCAGTACTTC	CAWSARSSYEQYF
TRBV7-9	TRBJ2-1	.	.	TGTGCCAGCAGCTCGCCCCTTCCTCCCGAGGGCAATGAGCAGTTCTTC	CASSSPLPPEGNEQFF
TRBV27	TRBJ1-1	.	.	TGTGCCAGCAGTTTATCCCCAGGGGCCACTGAAGCTTTCTTT	CASSLSPGATEAFF
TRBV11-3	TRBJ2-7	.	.	TGTGCCAGCAGCTTAAACCCCTACGAGCAGTACTTC	CASSLNPYEQYF
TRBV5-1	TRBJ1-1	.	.	TGCGCCAGCAGCCCACAGTACATGAACACTGAAGCTTTCTTT	CASSPQYMNTEAFF
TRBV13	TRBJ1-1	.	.	TGTGCCAGCAGCTTAGTACGGGGAAACACTGAAGCTTTCTTT	CASSLVRGNTEAFF
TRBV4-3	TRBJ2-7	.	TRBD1	TGCGCCAGCAGCCAAGATTCAACAGACAGGGCACCCCACGAGCAGTACTTC	CASSQDSTDRAPHEQYF
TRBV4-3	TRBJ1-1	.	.	TGCGCCAGCAGCCAAGATAAGGATAGCTTACGCACTGAAGCTTTCTTT	CASSQDKDSLRTEAFF
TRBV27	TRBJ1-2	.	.	TGTGCCAGCAGTTTTGGCAGGGGTGCTGGCTACACCTTC	CASSFGRGAGYTF
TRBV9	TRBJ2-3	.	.	TGTGCCAGCAGCGTATCAGGGGGGGCTAAAGATACGCAGTATTTT	CASSVSGGAKDTQYF
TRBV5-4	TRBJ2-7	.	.	TGTGCCAGCAGCTTAGGATACGAGCAGTACTTC	CASSLGYEQYF
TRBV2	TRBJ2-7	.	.	TGTGCCAGCAGTGAAGCGCTTGGATACGAGCAGTACTTC	CASSEALGYEQYF
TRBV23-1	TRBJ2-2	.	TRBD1	TGCGCCAGCAGTCAATCCCCGGGACAGGGGTACACCGGGGAGCTGTTTTTT	CASSQSPGQGYTGELFF
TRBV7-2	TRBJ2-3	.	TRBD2	TGTGCCAGCAGCTGGATAGCGGGGGACTACACAGATACGCAGTATTTT	CASSWIAGDYTDTQYF
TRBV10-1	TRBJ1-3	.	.	TGCGCCAGCCAGGGTACCGGCTCTGGAAACACCATATATTTT	CASQGTGSGNTIYF
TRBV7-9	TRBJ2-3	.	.	TGTGCCAGCTCCCCGGATGCCAGGGTGTTCACAGATACGCAGTATTTT	CASSPDARVFTDTQYF
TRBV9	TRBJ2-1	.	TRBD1	TGTGCCAGCAGCGACCGGACAGGGTCTGCCTACAATGAGCAGTTCTTC	CASSDRTGSAYNEQFF
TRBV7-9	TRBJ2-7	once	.	TGTGCCAGCAGCTTAGTAGGGGAGGACGAGCAGTACTTC	CASSLVGEDEQYF
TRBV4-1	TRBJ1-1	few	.	TGCGCCAGCAGCCAAGATCCAGCTTTGAACACTGAAGCTTTCTTT	CASSQDPALNTEAFF
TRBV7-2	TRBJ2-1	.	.	TGTGCCACCACCACCAAGACAGGCTTCCAGCTCTACAATGAGCAGTTCTTC	CATTTKTGFQLYNEQFF
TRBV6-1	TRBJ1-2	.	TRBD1	TGTGCCAGCAGTCCGGGACAGGGGGCGGGTGGCTACACCTTC	CASSPGQGAGGYTF
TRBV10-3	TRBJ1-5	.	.	TGTGCCATCCGAGATAGTGGACAGCCCCAGCATTTT	CAIRDSGQPQHF
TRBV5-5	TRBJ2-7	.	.	TGTGCCAGCAGCTTGAAGGACATTCCCTCCTACGAGCAGTACTTC	CASSLKDIPSYEQYF
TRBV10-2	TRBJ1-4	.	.	TGCGCCAGCAGTGGCGGGCTGGGGATTCTTGGGGAAAAACTGTTTTTT	CASSGGLGILGEKLFF
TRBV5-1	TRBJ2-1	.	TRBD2	TGCGCCAGCAGTTGGACTAGCGGGATAGGGGTCAATGAGCAGTTCTTC	CASSWTSGIGVNEQFF
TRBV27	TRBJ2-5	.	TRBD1	TGTGCCAGCAGTTTGGGAGACAGGGGGGGGCCGCAGTACTTC	CASSLGDRGGPQYF
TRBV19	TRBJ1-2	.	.	TGTGCCAGTAGTGGGACGGGGTACCAGTATGGCTACACCTTC	CASSGTGYQYGYTF
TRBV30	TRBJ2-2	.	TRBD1	TGTGCCTGGGCAGGGGGCACCGGGGAGCTGTTTTTT	CAWAGGTGELFF
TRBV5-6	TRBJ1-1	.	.	TGTGCCAGCGTTGACTCCCCCAGGAGTCACACTGAAGCTTTCTTT	CASVDSPRSHTEAFF
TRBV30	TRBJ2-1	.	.	TGTGCCTGGACCAAATCAAGAAGGTACAATGAGCAGTTCTTC	CAWTKSRRYNEQFF
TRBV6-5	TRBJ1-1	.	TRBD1	TGTGCCAGCAGGGACAGGGGCTTGAACACTGAAGCTTTCTTT	CASRDRGLNTEAFF
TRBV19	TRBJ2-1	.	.	TGTGCCAGTAGTATGAGTAGCGGCCCCCTAATGTACAATGAGCAGTTCTTC	CASSMSSGPLMYNEQFF
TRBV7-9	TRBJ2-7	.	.	TGTGCCAGCGACGGACCAGGGGACGACGAGCAGTACTTC	CASDGPGDDEQYF
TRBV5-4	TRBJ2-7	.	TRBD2	TGTGCCAGCAGCTTTTCTAGCGGAGATTACGAGCAGTACTTC	CASSFSSGDYEQYF
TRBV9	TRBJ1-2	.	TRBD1	TGTGCCAGCAGCGTAAAGGGACAGGGCGGTGGCTACACCTTC	CASSVKGQGGGYTF
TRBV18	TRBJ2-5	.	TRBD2	TGTGCCAGCTCACCACCGGGACTACTCCAAGAGACCCAGTACTTC	CASSPPGLLQETQYF
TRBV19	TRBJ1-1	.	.	TGTGCCAGTAGTATAGGTGGGAACACTGAAGCTTTCTTT	CASSIGGNTEAFF
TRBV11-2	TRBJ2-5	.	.	TGTGCCAGCAGCTTAGACACGGAGACCCAGTACTTC	CASSLDTETQYF
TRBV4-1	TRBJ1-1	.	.	TGCGCCAGCAGCTCTCGGGGTGGGCCTATGAACACTGAAGCTTTCTTT	CASSSRGGPMNTEAFF
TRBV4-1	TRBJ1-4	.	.	TGCGCCAGCAGCCAATGGCAGATCACTAATGAAAAACTGTTTTTT	CASSQWQITNEKLFF
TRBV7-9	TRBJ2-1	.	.	TGTGCCAGCAGCTTAGCGTTATGGGTAATATACAATGAGCAGTTCTTC	CASSLALWVIYNEQFF